This T cell receptor (beta chain) originates from a study of cytomegalovirus exposure and HLA in healthy donors. Study summary: Early release data held 85 million or so unique TCRs from HLA-typed donors.

This clone was seen once. Researchers ran the PCR with 60 Vbeta and 13 Jbeta primers. Profiled with immunoSEQ multiplex PCR; TCRdb holds only in-frame clones, not every one. This sample has 100,000 to 150,000 clones; 72% occur once, and the top ten carry over 4%. This TCR was sampled from a man aged 50 to 60 in good health and CMV-seropositive. The sequenced sample consisted of PBMCs.

CDR3 in DNA: TGCGCCAGCAGCCCGGGGGACAGGGCCACCTATGGCTACACCTTC. This translates into CASSPGDRATYGYTF. V gene TRBV5-1 combines with J gene TRBJ1-2, with TRBD1 matching 9 bases. Losses at the gene ends were 4 bases for V and 4 bases for J; bases not matched to a gene: 8. Germline CDR1 SGHRS, CDR2 YFSETQ. The length of the CDR3 is 15 residues.